Each of the 30 T cell receptor beta chains below was sequenced from the same sample in a study of shared clonotypes between healthy human individuals. The naive CD8 population came from CD45RO-negative cells selected for CCR7, without terminally differentiated effector memory CD45RA+ cells. Assay: immunoSEQ multiplex PCR; the TCRdb copy retains only in-frame clones and omits some. The sample contains about 2.2 million clones, about 93% of which appear only once. Sequenced: naive CD8+ T cells from PBMCs. These receptor sequences come from a man aged 18 to 30 in good health. Some clones in this sample may be carry-over from other donors' samples.

This chain joins TRBV30 and TRBJ2-3; TRBD1 or TRBD2 may be the D gene (5 bases each). The germline gives CDR1 GTSNPN, CDR2 SVGIG (reference sequence). Trimming shortened V by 1 base and J by 6 bases, and 17 bases separated the two germline ends. The CDR3 totals 15 residues. CDR3 nucleotides: TGTGCCTGGAGTGCCTGGGGGACCCCGCTGGATACGCAGTATTTT. This gives the protein CAWSAWGTPLDTQYF.

V usage is TRBV7-8 and J usage is TRBJ2-2; D not certain. Germline V gene sequence: CDR1 SGHVS, CDR2 FQNEAQ. Trimming pared 1 base from V and 4 bases from J, leaving 13 bases between. The CDR3 has 16 amino acids. The CDR3, as DNA: TGTGCCAGCAGCTTAGAGTATCAGGCGACCACCGGGGAGCTGTTTTTT. This sequence encodes CASSLEYQATTGELFF.

As concerns this clone: The same CDR3 is also encoded by other DNA sequences in this sample. This chain joins TRBV4-1 and TRBJ2-7; possibly TRBD1 for D (5 bases). This CDR3 contains 12 residues. The germline CDR1 and CDR2 sequences are MGHRA and YSYEKL. With 2 bases removed from V and 4 bases from J, the gap between germline ends came to 6 bases. CDR3 sequence reads: CASSQPGYEQYF. For the CDR3, the DNA is TGCGCCAGCAGCCAACCAGGGTACGAGCAGTACTTC.

This chain links TRBV6-7 with TRBJ2-7, with no clear D. TRBV6-7 is labeled an ORF, and its function is uncertain. There are 16 residues in the CDR3. Trimming left V 2 bases short and J 2 bases short, with 16 bases between. In DNA form, the CDR3 reads TGTGCCAGCAGTTACGTGGGCCGAGCCAGTACCTACGAGCAGTACTTC. It encodes CASSYVGRASTYEQYF.

The J gene is TRBJ2-7, the V gene TRBV7-9; perhaps TRBD1 as D (6 bases). V gave up 5 bases and J gave up 1 base, with 15 bases separating them. Germline CDR1 SEHNR, CDR2 FQNEAQ (reference sequence). The CDR3 sequence is 15 residues long. CDR3 loop: CASSPPGQFSYEQYF. The CDR3 DNA reads TGTGCCAGCAGCCCCCCCGGACAGTTTTCCTACGAGCAGTACTTC. Complete variable domain (other parts from reference TRBV7-9 and TRBJ2-7): DTGVSQNPRHKITKRGQNVTFRCDPISEHNRLYWYRQTLGQGPEFLTYFQNEAQLEKSRLLSDRFSAERPKGSFSTLEIQRTEQGDSAMYLCASSPPGQFSYEQYFGPGTRLTVT.

The J gene is TRBJ2-7, the V gene TRBV6-6, with D perhaps TRBD2 (5 bases). Trimming took 6 bases from V and 3 from J, leaving 15 bases between them. The germline gives CDR1 MNHNY, CDR2 SVGAGI (reference sequence). The CDR3 is 14 residues long. The CDR3 sequence: CASSPTGFHYEQYF. CDR3 in DNA: TGTGCCAGCAGCCCGACGGGGTTCCACTACGAGCAGTACTTC.

This chain links TRBV28 with TRBJ2-1, with D possibly matching TRBD2 (6 bases). Germline V lookup: CDR1 MDHEN, CDR2 SYDVKM. The CDR3 loop spans 21 amino acids. The V gene lost 6 bases and the J gene lost 6 bases, with 36 bases spanning the gap. The CDR3 nucleotides read TGTGCCAGCAGGCCCCTTGAGTTTGGAAGTCTGTCGAAGGAACTAGCCAATGAGCAGTTCTTC. This codes for CASRPLEFGSLSKELANEQFF.

J is TRBJ1-1 and V is TRBV19, with 8 bases aligning to TRBD1. The ends lost 5 bases at V and 2 bases at J; junction bases unmatched: 7. CDR3 length equals 15 residues. The germline CDR1 and CDR2 sequences are LNHDA and SQIVND (reference sequence). The CDR3 sequence is CASSVDRGANTEAFF. The CDR3 DNA reads TGTGCCAGTAGTGTCGACAGGGGAGCCAACACTGAAGCTTTCTTT.

For the CDR3, the DNA is TGTGCCAGCAGCTCCTGGGGGGAGGGGATCTACAATGAGCAGTTCTTC. Residues: CASSSWGEGIYNEQFF. This rearrangement joins TRBV5-8 to TRBJ2-1, with 7 nucleotides matching TRBD2. The CDR3 contains 16 residues. V dropped 3 bases and J dropped 3; count of bases not matched to a gene: 9. Germline-derived CDR1 and CDR2 are SGHTS and YDEGEE.

The V and J genes are TRBV6-4 and TRBJ1-5; the match to TRBD1 covers 7 bases. J lost 6 bases, V lost 7 bases, and 12 bases had no gene match. The CDR3 consists of 15 residues. The germline V gene encodes CDR1 MRHNA and CDR2 SNTAGT. The CDR3 region has the DNA TGTGCCAGCACCAAGGGACAGCCAAGTGGTCAGCCCCAGCATTTT. It codes for CASTKGQPSGQPQHF.

V usage is TRBV28 and J usage is TRBJ2-7; no definite D call. Germline lookup yields CDR1 MDHEN and CDR2 SYDVKM. V was cut by 6 bases and J by 2 bases, with 14 bases left in between. The length of the CDR3 is 14 residues. CDR3 protein: CASSPFLGTYEQYF. The CDR3 DNA is TGTGCCAGCAGCCCTTTTTTGGGGACCTACGAGCAGTACTTC.

To note about this clone: Other DNA sequences in this sample translate to the same CDR3. This chain uses TRBV28 with TRBJ1-5; D is unclear. Germline-derived CDR1 and CDR2 are MDHEN and SYDVKM. V lost 6 bases and J lost 4, with 10 bases in between. The CDR3 has 13 amino acids. CDR3 residues: CASSLLGNQPQHF. The CDR3 nucleotides are TGTGCCAGCAGCTTGCTGGGAAATCAGCCCCAGCATTTT.

The V gene is TRBV6-5, the J gene TRBJ2-1, with D perhaps matching TRBD2 (5 bases). The CDR3 has 15 residues. Trimming pared 6 bases from V and 1 base from J, leaving 13 bases between. Germline V gives CDR1 MNHEY, CDR2 SVGAGI. In DNA, the CDR3 is TGTGCCAGCAGCCAACGGGGTGGTTCCTACAATGAGCAGTTCTTC. It codes for CASSQRGGSYNEQFF.

The rearrangement joins TRBV4-3 to TRBJ2-1; a possible D gene is TRBD1 (8 bases). This CDR3 spans 18 amino acids. V was cut by 3 bases and J by 10 bases, with 28 bases left in between. Per the germline V gene, CDR1 is LGHNA and CDR2 is YSLEER. The CDR3 DNA is TGCGCCAGCAGCCACGGTACCGGGGCACAGGGGGGGAGAAGCGAGCAGTTCTTC. This gives the protein CASSHGTGAQGGRSEQFF.

The chain links TRBV30 to TRBJ2-5; D is perhaps TRBD1 or TRBD2 (6 bases each). This CDR3 has 14 residues. The germline V gene encodes CDR1 GTSNPN and CDR2 SVGIG (reference sequence). V was shortened by 0 bases and J by 5 bases, with 13 bases between the two germline ends. The CDR3 reads CAWSVGLGGETQYF. The CDR3 coding sequence is TGTGCCTGGAGTGTAGGACTGGGGGGCGAGACCCAGTACTTC.

The rearrangement joins TRBV15 to TRBJ2-6; D gene unclear. This CDR3 region has 16 residues. Trimming cost V 2 bases and J 4 bases, with 12 bases left between them. The germline V gene encodes CDR1 LNHNV and CDR2 YYDKDF (reference sequence). The CDR3 reads CATSRPWYSGANVLTF. The CDR3, as DNA: TGTGCCACCAGCAGACCCTGGTACTCCGGGGCCAACGTCCTGACTTTC.

This clone was seen once. The chain uses TRBV4-1 and TRBJ2-7; TRBD2 is a possible D gene (6 bases). V was pared by 5 bases and J by 7 bases, with 18 bases between. CDR1 and CDR2 (germline): MGHRA, YSYEKL. The CDR3 is made up of 14 amino acids. The CDR3 coding sequence is TGCGCCAGCAGCGTTCCGGGACTCACGGGAGAGCAGTACTTC. Protein sequence: CASSVPGLTGEQYF.

J is TRBJ1-1 and V is TRBV11-2; no clear D gene. Germline lookup yields CDR1 SGHAT and CDR2 FQNNGV. The V end lost 1 base, the J end lost 1 base, and 13 bases lay between the germline ends. This CDR3 comprises 16 residues. Here the CDR3 reads CASSLGRAGPNTEAFF. Here the CDR3 DNA reads TGTGCCAGCAGCTTAGGAAGGGCCGGACCGAACACTGAAGCTTTCTTT.

About this clone: The sample carries other DNA sequences with the same CDR3. This chain uses TRBV5-1 with TRBJ2-7; the D is unclear. Trimming took off 0 bases at V and 3 bases at J, with 7 bases between the two ends. Germline V gene sequence: CDR1 SGHRS, CDR2 YFSETQ. The CDR3 loop spans 13 amino acids. CDR3 amino acids: CASSLGQDYEQYF. The CDR3 DNA sequence: TGCGCCAGCAGCTTGGGACAAGACTACGAGCAGTACTTC.

The chain recombines TRBV28 with TRBJ1-2, with D possibly being TRBD1 (5 bases). Germline CDR1 MDHEN, CDR2 SYDVKM. Deletions cut 5 bases from V and 4 bases from J, with 20 bases between. The CDR3 consists of 16 residues. CDR3 coding DNA: TGTGCCAGCAGTCCACCTTTCCGGAGGGGCGGCTATGGCTACACCTTC. Translating it yields CASSPPFRRGGYGYTF.

The chain joins TRBV5-1 to TRBJ2-1; 10 nucleotides line up with TRBD1. V lost 1 base and J lost 6; bases outside the gene matches: 7. The CDR3 contains 16 residues. CDR1 and CDR2 from the germline V gene are SGHRS and YFSETQ. The CDR3 loop is CASSLSVTGGRNEQFF. Here the CDR3 DNA reads TGCGCCAGCAGCTTGTCCGTGACAGGGGGCCGCAATGAGCAGTTCTTC.

This clone was recorded only once. The chain is built from TRBV30 and TRBJ2-1; D may match TRBD1 or TRBD2 (5 bases each). V lost 3 bases, J lost 7 bases, and 7 bases lay in between. Germline V CDR1 and CDR2: GTSNPN, SVGIG (reference sequence). This CDR3 has 11 residues. The CDR3 sequence is CAWSRENEQFF. Here the CDR3 DNA reads TGTGCCTGGAGCAGGGAGAATGAGCAGTTCTTC.

This chain links TRBV9 with TRBJ2-1; 11 bases are shared with TRBD2. V was clipped by 1 base and J by 8 bases; unmatched bases: 17. Germline loops: CDR1 SGDLS, CDR2 YYNGEE. CDR3 size: 19 residues. CDR3 in amino acids: CASSVPAGLAVPRGDEQFF. CDR3 bases: TGTGCCAGCAGCGTACCTGCGGGACTAGCGGTCCCGCGGGGGGATGAGCAGTTCTTC.

About this clone: Other DNA sequences from this sample encode an identical CDR3 as well. The chain joins TRBV7-9 to TRBJ2-1, with D possibly being TRBD2 (6 bases). Germline values: CDR1 SEHNR, CDR2 FQNEAQ (reference sequence). The ends were cut back, 4 bases at V and 0 bases at J, with 10 bases in the middle. The CDR3 is made up of 15 amino acids. The CDR3 sequence is CASSSGGGSYNEQFF. The CDR3 DNA reads as TGTGCCAGCAGCTCCGGGGGAGGCTCCTACAATGAGCAGTTCTTC.

The chain is built from TRBV2 and TRBJ2-1; 9 bases map to TRBD2. V trimming: 7 bases; J trimming: 2 bases; junction bases outside the gene matches: 6. CDR1 SNHLY and CDR2 FYNNEI come from the germline V gene. The CDR3 has 15 residues. The CDR3 loop reads CASTGAGGTYNEQFF. For the CDR3, the DNA is TGTGCCAGCACCGGCGCGGGGGGGACCTACAATGAGCAGTTCTTC.

The CDR3 loop reads CASSHRSGTAGLASYNEQFF. Written as DNA, the CDR3 is TGTGCCAGCAGTCACCGCTCCGGGACCGCCGGACTAGCCTCCTACAATGAGCAGTTCTTC. This chain joins TRBV27 and TRBJ2-1; 8 positions agree with TRBD2. Germline CDR1 MNHEY, CDR2 SMNVEV (reference sequence). The CDR3 is 20 residues long. Losses at the gene ends were 5 bases for V and 0 bases for J; bases not matched to a gene: 18.

The J gene is TRBJ2-7, the V gene TRBV11-2; D perhaps matches TRBD2 (5 bases). The V and J ends lost 7 bases and 2 bases respectively, with 21 bases between them. From germline, CDR1 is SGHAT and CDR2 FQNNGV. The CDR3 spans 16 residues. The DNA for the CDR3 is TGTGCCAGCAACCCGCCGAGTGGCGGGCCGACCTACGAGCAGTACTTC. Amino acids: CASNPPSGGPTYEQYF.

As concerns this clone: The same CDR3 can be traced to other DNA sequences in this sample. The V call is TRBV19, the J call TRBJ2-7; D is possibly TRBD2 (5 bases). V was shortened by 2 bases and J by 0 bases, with 8 bases between the two germline ends. Germline values: CDR1 LNHDA, CDR2 SQIVND (reference sequence). The length of the CDR3 is 14 residues. The CDR3 DNA sequence: TGTGCCAGTAGTATAAGAGCGGACTCCTACGAGCAGTACTTC. Its protein is CASSIRADSYEQYF.

The chain is built from TRBV9 and TRBJ1-2, with D unclear. V lost 6 bases, J lost 6 bases, and 15 bases lay in between. Germline lookup yields CDR1 SGDLS and CDR2 YYNGEE. The CDR3 runs to 13 residues. The CDR3 here is CASTPTPFNGYTF. DNA for the CDR3: TGTGCCAGCACCCCTACCCCCTTCAATGGCTACACCTTC.

The CDR3 is CASSLADGLTSYEQYF. The CDR3 region has the DNA TGTGCCAGCAGCTTGGCCGACGGATTGACATCCTACGAGCAGTACTTC. V gene TRBV5-6 combines with J gene TRBJ2-7; unclear D gene. Germline V gene data show CDR1 as SGHDT and CDR2 as YYEEEE. Trimming cost V 0 bases and J 1 base, with 14 bases left between them. The CDR3 runs 16 residues.